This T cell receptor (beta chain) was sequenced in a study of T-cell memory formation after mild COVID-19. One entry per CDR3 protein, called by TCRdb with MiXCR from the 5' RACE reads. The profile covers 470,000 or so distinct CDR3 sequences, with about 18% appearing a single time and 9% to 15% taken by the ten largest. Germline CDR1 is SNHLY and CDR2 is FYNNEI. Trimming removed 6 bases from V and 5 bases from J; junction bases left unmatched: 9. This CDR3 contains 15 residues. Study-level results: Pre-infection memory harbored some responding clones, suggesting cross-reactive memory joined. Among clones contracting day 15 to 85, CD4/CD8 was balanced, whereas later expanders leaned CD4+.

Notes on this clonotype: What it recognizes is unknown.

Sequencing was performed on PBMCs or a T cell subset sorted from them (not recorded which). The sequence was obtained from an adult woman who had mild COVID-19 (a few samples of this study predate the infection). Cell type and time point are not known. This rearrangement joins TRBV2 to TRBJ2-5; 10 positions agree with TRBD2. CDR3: CASRGATSGAETQYF. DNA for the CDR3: TGTGCCAGCAGAGGAGCTACTAGCGGGGCCGAGACCCAGTACTTC.